This T cell receptor beta chain is drawn from a study of Graves' ophthalmopathy and Graves' hyperthyroidism. Germline V gives CDR1 LNHDA, CDR2 SQIVND (reference sequence). Trimming removed 5 bases from V and 6 bases from J; junction bases left unmatched: 12. The CDR3 loop spans 16 amino acids. This clonotype was picked up many times. TCR beta CDR3 amplification used RNA transcripts. Second-round multiplex PCR came after first-round RT-PCR with HTBI primers. Via MiXCR, TCRdb re-called the multiplex PCR reads, giving one row per CDR3 protein. The sample has approximately 410,000 distinct CDR3 sequences; approximately 15% are singletons.

This receptor was identified in a woman younger than 30 with stable Graves' hyperthyroidism. Specimen: peripheral blood. This chain uses TRBV19 with TRBJ1-5; TRBD1 matches at 8 bases. CDR3: CASSPPGDRLTQPQHF. The CDR3 nucleotides are TGTGCCAGTAGTCCCCCCGGGGACAGGCTTACTCAGCCCCAGCATTTT.